This T cell receptor (beta chain) was retrieved from a study of blood T cell repertoires in COVID-19. Study at large: The samples span acute and convalescent COVID-19 from the United States, Italy and Spain. PBMCs, B-cell-depleted T cells, or T cells were the source of the cDNA or gDNA that made up the material.

Original methodology: Amplification from reference gene primers served as the basis for estimated nucleated cell counts. TCRdb's copy holds only in-frame clones and misses some; the assay was immunoSEQ multiplex PCR. V and J calls and clone size are as listed in that table; D and trimming were resolved from the DNA. The sample carries about 160,000 clones, 60% to 85% recorded once. Sequencing was done on a sample of peripheral blood. The sequence was collected from a man aged 55-75 years with acute or convalescent COVID-19.

The CDR3 region is CASSRSQGNTEAFF. The CDR3, as DNA: TGTGCCAGCAGTCGATCTCAGGGTAACACTGAAGCTTTCTTT. The chain recombines TRBV6-2 or TRBV6-3 with TRBJ1-1, with D possibly TRBD1 on 5 matching bases. Germline loops: CDR1 MNHEY, CDR2 SVGEGT. V was cut by 5 bases and J by 2 bases, with 12 bases left in between. This CDR3 region has 14 residues.